The T cell receptor (beta chain) described here comes from a study of shared clonotypes between healthy human individuals. Across the study: Plates per donor: three CD4 naive, three CD4 memory, two CD8 naive, one CD8 memory.

Memory CD4+ cells were the fraction left after CD45RA+ naive selection. Clones were sequenced by immunoSEQ multiplex PCR, and TCRdb holds only the in-frame ones, with some missing. This table holds 2 million to 2.5 million clones, 80% to 95% found once. Study observations and caveats: The study generally estimated greater richness for naive than memory subsets.

The V end lost 3 bases, the J end lost 6 bases, and 15 bases lay between the germline ends. The CDR3 extends over 15 amino acids. From germline, CDR1 is SGHNT and CDR2 YYREEE (reference sequence). There are a few counts of this clone. Its antigen is as yet unknown. J is TRBJ2-2 and V is TRBV5-4; D perhaps matches TRBD2 (5 bases). Sequenced sample: naive CD4+ T cells from PBMCs. As for subset: CD45RA+ positively selected. The receptor was isolated from a man aged 18 to 29 in good health. Some clones in this sample may be carry-over from other donors' samples. For the CDR3, the DNA is TGTGCCAGCAGCTCCCCCTCTATGAGGGCCGGGGAGCTGTTTTTT. Residues: CASSSPSMRAGELFF.